This T cell receptor (beta chain) appears in the sequencing data of a study of T-cell reconstitution after alpha-beta-depleted transplantation in children. This clonotype occurred many times. Antigen unknown. TCRbeta library construction was performed incorporating unique molecular identifiers. TCRdb re-derived calls from the PCR reads in MiXCR, one entry per CDR3 protein. The data hold hundreds of thousands of distinct CDR3 sequences, with 10% to 15% observed a single time. Study-wide results and limits: Roughly two months post-transplant, alpha-beta T cells reportedly originated from several hundred graft clones that had expanded. The origin of high day-60 TCRbeta diversity in some patients lay in surviving recipient T cells and thymic progenitors. At the one-year point after transplant, T-cell counts and TCRbeta diversity were found to come mostly from T cells that had been newly produced.

This CDR3 has 13 amino acids. V was cut by 4 bases and J by 5 bases, with 15 bases left in between. Germline CDR1 reads SQVTM; CDR2 reads ANQGSEA. The rearrangement uses TRBV29-1 and TRBJ2-7, with D perhaps matching TRBD1 (6 bases). This specimen was PBMCs, mostly from graft donor cells, taken 360 days after TCRalphabeta/CD19-depleted stem cell transplant. The clonotype was recovered from a male patient younger than 18 who had a stem cell transplant for acute myeloid leukemia, so the T cells may come from the graft donor. This chain's CDR3 is CSVVIGGVHEQYF. CDR3 DNA: TGCAGCGTTGTGATAGGGGGAGTCCACGAGCAGTACTTC.